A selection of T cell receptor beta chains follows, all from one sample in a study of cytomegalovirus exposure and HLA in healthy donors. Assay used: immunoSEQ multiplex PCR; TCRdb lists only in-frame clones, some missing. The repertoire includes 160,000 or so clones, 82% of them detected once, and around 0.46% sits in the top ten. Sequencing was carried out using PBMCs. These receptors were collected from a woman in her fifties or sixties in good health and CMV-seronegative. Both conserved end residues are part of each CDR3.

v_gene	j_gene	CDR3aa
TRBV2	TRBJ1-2	CASSGQGDYGYTF
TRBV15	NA	CATSRDPRIYEQYF
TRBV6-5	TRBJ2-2	CASSPGVPGELFF
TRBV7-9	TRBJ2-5	CASSSRDQETQYF
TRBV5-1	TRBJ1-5	CASSLSGGDGQPQHF
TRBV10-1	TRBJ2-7	CASSDPGSYEQYF
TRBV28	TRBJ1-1	CASTVRGTEAFF
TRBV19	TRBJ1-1	CASSIAQGNTEAFF
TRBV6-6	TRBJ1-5	CASSPSGNNQPQHF
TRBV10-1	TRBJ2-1	CASTYTGKGARYNEQFF
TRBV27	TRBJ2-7	CASSLDYRGRASYEQYF
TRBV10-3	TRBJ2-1	CAISGTSGGQNEQFF
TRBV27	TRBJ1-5	CASSPNTESGLTQPQHF
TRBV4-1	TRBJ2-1	CASSQSGRNEQFF
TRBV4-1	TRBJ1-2	CASSQDRRTGVYGYTF
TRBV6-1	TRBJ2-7	CASSGGWLAGDPQYF
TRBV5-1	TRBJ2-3	CASSFGLADTDTQYF
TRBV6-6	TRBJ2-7	CASSYRAGGLYEQYF
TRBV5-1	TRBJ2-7	CASSSRQGAQYEQYF
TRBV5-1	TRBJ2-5	CASSFSGREETQYF
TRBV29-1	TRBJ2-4	CSVAIAGARNIQYF
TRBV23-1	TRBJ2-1	CASSQFPWTSGRNEQFF
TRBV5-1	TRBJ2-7	CASSLASGKPTYEQYF
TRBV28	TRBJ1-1	CASSLRQGAVAEAFF
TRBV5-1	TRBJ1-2	CASSSSGQGYTF
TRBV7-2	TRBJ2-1	CASSLSRQSYNEQFF
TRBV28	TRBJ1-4	CASSLLLAGEKLFF
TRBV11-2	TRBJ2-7	CASSLVRGNSYEQYF
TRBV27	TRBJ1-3	CASSPISGNTIYF
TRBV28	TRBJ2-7	CASSFSVQQGDFYEQYF
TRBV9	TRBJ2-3	CASSVGLAGADTQYF
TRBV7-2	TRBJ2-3	CASSPGRALTDTQYF
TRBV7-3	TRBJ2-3	CASSLQATDTQYF
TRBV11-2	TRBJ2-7	CASSSQYEQYF
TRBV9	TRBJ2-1	CASSGGLADYNEQFF
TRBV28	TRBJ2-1	CATRQRREGIWNEQFF
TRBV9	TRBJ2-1	CASSVGAGALYNEQFF
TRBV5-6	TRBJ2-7	CASSAKQGARDEQYF
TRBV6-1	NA	CASSETSYEQYF
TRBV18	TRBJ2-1	CASSLLSSFNEQFF